The 27 T cell receptor beta chains reported below all come from one sample, sequenced in a study of T cell clonality in common variable immunodeficiency. Whole-study results and caveats: Common variable immunodeficiency TCR beta sequences reportedly had fewer deletions and N-nucleotide insertions.

Their antigens are not known. Using immunoSEQ multiplex PCR, the repertoire was profiled, and TCRdb retains in-frame clones only, with some absent. The sample yields about 42,000 clones, without any singletons. Material: peripheral blood mononuclear cells. Receptors were obtained from a human donor with common variable immunodeficiency.

This clone has a handful of counts. The CDR3 is cut off 3 residues early in the read; its end comes from the germline J gene. V gene TRBV19 combines with J gene TRBJ2-3; tentatively, D is TRBD1 (6 bases). The CDR3 covers 14 residues. Germline CDR1 is LNHDA and CDR2 is SQIVND (reference sequence). The germline V and J ends were trimmed by 6 bases and 1 base, with 11 bases remaining between them. The CDR3 sequence: CASSLRTGTDTQYF. The sequenced part of the CDR3 DNA is TGTGCCAGTAGCCTAAGGACAGGCACAGATACG.

This clone was found many times. The read halts 3 residues ahead of the CDR3 end, with the missing end drawn from the germline J gene. This chain links TRBV5-1 with TRBJ2-5, with 15 nucleotides matching TRBD2. CDR3 length equals 17 residues. V shed 2 bases and J 5 bases; nucleotides not matched to a gene: 7. The germline CDR1 and CDR2 sequences are SGHRS and YFSETQ. The DNA read from the CDR3 is TGCGCCAGCAGCTTAGGACTAGCGGGAGGGCCGGGGGAGACC. It yields the protein CASSLGLAGGPGET. The CDR3, in full, reads CASSLGLAGGPGETQYF.

In its sample, this clone was seen a few times. The read comes to an end 3 residues before the CDR3 does, leaving the germline J gene to fill in the end. The chain uses TRBV30 and TRBJ2-7; tentatively, D is TRBD1 (6 bases). Trimming removed 2 bases from V and 6 bases from J, with 17 bases in between. The CDR3 has 14 amino acids. The V gene's germline CDR1 is GTSNPN and CDR2 SVGIG (reference sequence). CDR3 DNA (partial): TGTGCCTGGAGTTCGGAACAGGGAAGTTTCGAG. Translating gives CAWSSEQGSFE. The full CDR3 protein is CAWSSEQGSFEQYF.

This clone was detected only a few times. The read stops 3 residues short of the end of the CDR3; the missing end is completed from the germline J gene. V gene TRBV11-2 combines with J gene TRBJ2-7; TRBD2 might be the D (6 bases). V was cut by 1 base and J by 5 bases, with 12 bases left in between. This CDR3 is built from 14 residues. From germline, CDR1 is SGHAT and CDR2 FQNNGV. The DNA read from the CDR3 is TGTGCCAGCAGCTTAGGACTAGATGCCCACGAG. Its translation is CASSLGLDAHE. The complete CDR3 reads CASSLGLDAHEQYF.

Of note for this clone: Coverage ceases 3 residues before the CDR3 finishes, and the germline J gene fills in the end. J is TRBJ2-1 and V is TRBV2, with D possibly being TRBD1 (6 bases). There are 15 residues in the CDR3. Per the germline V gene, CDR1 is SNHLY and CDR2 is FYNNEI. V shed 7 bases and J shed 9 bases, with 22 bases lying between them. The sequenced CDR3 bases are TGTGCCAGCAAAGAACGTAGCTGGCCACAGGGTGAG. It encodes CASKERSWPQGE. The complete CDR3 sequence is CASKERSWPQGEQFF.

About this clone: The CDR3 is cut off 3 residues early in the read; its end comes from the germline J gene. V is TRBV19 and J is TRBJ2-7; 8 bases agree with TRBD1. CDR3 length: 15 residues. J lost 3 bases, V lost 4 bases, and 8 bases had no gene match. Germline values: CDR1 LNHDA, CDR2 SQIVND (reference sequence). CDR3 DNA (partial): TGTGCCAGTAGTAAAGCCGGGACAGGCGACTACGAG. This gives the protein CASSKAGTGDYE. The complete CDR3 reads CASSKAGTGDYEQYF.

This clone was detected many times. The CDR3 is cut off 3 residues early in the read; its end comes from the germline J gene. The chain couples TRBV6-2 or TRBV6-3 to TRBJ1-4; D call uncertain. Trimming pared 6 bases from V and 0 bases from J, leaving 8 bases between. Germline V gene sequence: CDR1 MNHEY, CDR2 SVGEGT. The CDR3 consists of 14 residues. CDR3 sequence reads: CASRRLATNEKLFF. Incomplete CDR3 DNA: TGTGCCAGCAGACGGTTGGCAACTAATGAAAAA.

This clone has ten or more counts. The read falls 3 residues short of the CDR3 end, and the missing part is taken from the germline J gene. The rearrangement links TRBV20-1 to TRBJ2-1; 9 nucleotides match TRBD2. CDR1 is DFQATT, CDR2 SNEGSKA, per germline (reference sequence). The CDR3 is 15 residues long. After removal of 5 bases from V and 5 bases from J, the junction contained 10 bases not matched to a gene. CDR3 DNA, as far as it was read: TGCAGTGCTGGAAATCCTAGCGGGGCGAACAATGAG. Amino acids: CSAGNPSGANNE. The full CDR3 protein reads CSAGNPSGANNEQFF.

This clone was found a few times. The sequenced fragment ends 3 residues before the CDR3 boundary, so the rest is inferred from the germline J gene. The chain couples TRBV10-2 to TRBJ2-7, with 9 bases lining up with TRBD1. The CDR3 runs 15 residues. The trim removed 1 base at V and 2 bases at J, leaving 3 bases unmatched. Germline V gives CDR1 WSHSY, CDR2 SAAADI. The sequenced CDR3 bases are TGCGCCAGCAGTGAGTTTACAGGGGGCACCTACGAG. It specifies CASSEFTGGTYE. The complete CDR3 sequence is CASSEFTGGTYEQYF.

Ten or more counts support this clone. The read ends 3 residues before the CDR3 terminus; that terminus is restored from the germline J gene. J is TRBJ1-1 and V is TRBV29-1; 8 positions match TRBD1. CDR1 is SQVTM, CDR2 ANQGSEA, per germline. The CDR3 runs 12 residues. The V segment lost 4 bases and the J segment 6 bases; nucleotides outside the gene matches: 4. The DNA read from the CDR3 is TGCAGCGTTGGACAGGGGCATTCTGAA. Translation gives CSVGQGHSE. The full CDR3 protein is CSVGQGHSEAFF.

This clone was seen ten or more times. The read finishes 3 residues shy of the CDR3 end, and the germline J gene is used to complete it. The chain combines TRBV7-2 with TRBJ2-7, with 8 bases identical to TRBD2. Germline values: CDR1 SGHTA, CDR2 FQGNSA. V lost 4 bases and J lost 4; bases outside the gene matches: 3. The CDR3 runs to 13 residues. The part of the CDR3 DNA that was read is TGTGCCAGCAGCTCCCCGGGGGGGTACGAG. The encoded protein is CASSSPGGYE. The full CDR3 protein reads CASSSPGGYEQYF. Supplemented by reference TRBV7-2 and TRBJ2-7, the full variable domain reads GAGVSQSPSNKVTEKGKDVELRCDPISGHTALYWYRQSLGQGLEFLIYFQGNSAPDKSGLPSDRFSAERTGGSVSTLTIQRTQQEDSAVYLCASSSPGGYEQYFGPGTRLTVT.

There are a few counts of this clone. The read gets to within 3 residues of the CDR3 end, and the germline J gene fills in the rest. The rearrangement uses TRBV30 and TRBJ2-1; D may be TRBD1 (6 bases). Germline CDR1 is GTSNPN and CDR2 is SVGIG (reference sequence). The CDR3 is made up of 16 amino acids. Trimming stripped 2 bases from V and 6 bases from J, with 20 bases between. The CDR3 here is CAWSRGHRQTANEQFF. The sequenced CDR3 bases are TGTGCCTGGAGTAGGGGACACCGCCAAACGGCCAATGAG.

This clone appeared many times. The read terminates 3 residues before the CDR3 end, so the remaining end is supplied by the germline J gene. This chain links TRBV6-2 or TRBV6-3 with TRBJ1-2; 7 nucleotides match TRBD1. CDR3 size: 13 residues. The V gene's germline CDR1 is MNHEY and CDR2 SVGEGT. V trimming: 10 bases; J trimming: 4 bases; junction bases outside the gene matches: 9. The part of the CDR3 DNA that was read is TGTGCCACGTTTCGACAGGGAAGCTATGGC. It yields the protein CATFRQGSYG. The entire CDR3 is CATFRQGSYGYTF.

As to this clone: The read falls 3 residues short of the CDR3 end, and the missing part is taken from the germline J gene. This chain uses TRBV19 with TRBJ2-3, with 12 bases aligning to TRBD1. Germline loops: CDR1 LNHDA, CDR2 SQIVND (reference sequence). The CDR3 totals 17 residues. Losses at the gene ends were 6 bases for V and 0 bases for J; bases not matched to a gene: 7. Incomplete CDR3 DNA: TGTGCCAGTAGCTTGGGACAGGGGGCCATTAGCACAGATACG. This codes for CASSLGQGAISTDT. The entire CDR3 protein is CASSLGQGAISTDTQYF.

In the case of this clone: From the germline J gene comes the end of the CDR3, since the read stops 3 residues before it. The chain combines TRBV6-1 with TRBJ1-1; D is ambiguous. With 2 bases removed from V and 5 bases from J, the gap between germline ends came to 6 bases. Germline V gives CDR1 MNHNS, CDR2 SASEGT. CDR3 size: 12 residues. CDR3 sequence: CASSEQKTEAFF. The DNA read from the CDR3 is TGTGCCAGCAGTGAACAGAAAACTGAA.

As concerns this clone: The read is 3 residues too short to cover the CDR3 end, so that end is filled in from the germline J gene. The chain employs TRBV5-1 and TRBJ1-1; 7 nucleotides line up with TRBD1. Germline CDR1 reads SGHRS; CDR2 reads YFSETQ. This CDR3 comprises 15 residues. After removal of 0 bases from V and 4 bases from J, the junction contained 6 bases not matched to a gene. This CDR3 reads CASSLGAQGSTEAFF. The covered CDR3 bases are TGCGCCAGCAGCTTGGGGGCACAGGGGTCCACTGAA.

This clone was detected only a few times. The read terminates 3 residues before the CDR3 end, so the remaining end is supplied by the germline J gene. The chain uses TRBV2 and TRBJ2-5; tentative D call: TRBD2 (5 bases). The germline V gene encodes CDR1 SNHLY and CDR2 FYNNEI. This CDR3 contains 14 residues. V lost 7 bases and J lost 2, with 14 bases in between. The DNA read from the CDR3 is TGTGCCAGCACTCCGAGGGCTCAGCAAGAGACC. Protein sequence: CASTPRAQQET. The whole CDR3 protein reads CASTPRAQQETQYF.

This clone was seen many times. The read falls 3 residues short of the CDR3 end, and the missing part is taken from the germline J gene. The chain recombines TRBV2 with TRBJ2-5; a possible D gene is TRBD1 (6 bases). Looked up from germline, CDR1 is SNHLY and CDR2 is FYNNEI. V was clipped by 6 bases and J by 0 bases, with 11 bases between them. The CDR3 sequence is 14 residues long. Partial CDR3 DNA: TGTGCCAGCAGCCTAGACAGGTACCAAGAGACC. This sequence encodes CASSLDRYQET. The full CDR3 sequence reads CASSLDRYQETQYF.

A word on this clone: The sequence runs out 3 residues before the end of the CDR3; the remainder is reconstructed from the germline J gene. The chain employs TRBV7-2 and TRBJ2-5, with 10 bases matching TRBD1. Germline CDR1 and CDR2: SGHTA and FQGNSA. Unmatched junction bases numbered 5, after V lost 5 bases and J lost 5 bases. This CDR3 has 14 residues. CDR3 sequence: CASSARDRGETQYF. The sequenced CDR3 bases are TGTGCCAGCAGCGCCCGGGACAGGGGCGAGACC.

This clone was counted only a few times. The CDR3 is cut off 3 residues early in the read; its end comes from the germline J gene. The chain couples TRBV2 to TRBJ2-7; 9 positions match TRBD2. Germline V CDR1 and CDR2: SNHLY, FYNNEI. J was trimmed by 2 bases and V by 4 bases; bases with no gene match: 6. The CDR3 spans 15 residues. The covered CDR3 bases are TGTGCCAGCAGTGTGTCCAGCGGGAGGACCTACGAG. This encodes CASSVSSGRTYE. The entire CDR3 protein is CASSVSSGRTYEQYF.

This clone occurred a few times. Read data end 3 residues before the CDR3 end; the end is taken from the germline J gene. The V call is TRBV7-3, the J call TRBJ2-5, with a tentative D call TRBD2 (5 bases). The length of the CDR3 is 14 residues. Germline CDR1 reads SGHTA; CDR2 reads FQGTGA. Deletions cut 2 bases from V and 5 bases from J, with 12 bases between. Incomplete CDR3 DNA: TGTGCCAGCAGCTTAGGGTTACTAGGGGAGACC. This codes for CASSLGLLGET. The entire CDR3 protein reads CASSLGLLGETQYF.

As concerns this clone: The CDR3 end is not reached by the read, which stops 3 residues before it; the germline J gene fills it in. The chain uses TRBV7-8 and TRBJ2-5; tentatively, D is TRBD1 (5 bases). CDR3 length: 15 amino acids. V was pared by 1 base and J by 2 bases, with 11 bases between. Per the germline V gene, CDR1 is SGHVS and CDR2 is FQNEAQ. The covered CDR3 bases are TGTGCCAGCAGCTTAGGTTGGGGCAGGCAAGAGACC. Translated: CASSLGWGRQET. The full CDR3 sequence reads CASSLGWGRQETQYF.

The CDR3 sequence is CASSLDGTSVTYEQYF. The CDR3 DNA, read in part, is TGCGCCAGCAGCTTAGACGGGACTAGCGTAACCTACGAG. This chain links TRBV5-1 with TRBJ2-7; 10 bases are a match to TRBD2. The read finishes 3 residues shy of the CDR3 end, and the germline J gene is used to complete it. The CDR3 extends over 16 amino acids. Germline lookup yields CDR1 SGHRS and CDR2 YFSETQ. After removal of 2 bases from V and 2 bases from J, the junction contained 7 bases not matched to a gene.

This clone was counted many times. The sequenced fragment ends 3 residues before the CDR3 boundary, so the rest is inferred from the germline J gene. The chain employs TRBV7-3 and TRBJ2-2, with 8 nucleotides matching TRBD2. Germline V lookup: CDR1 SGHTA, CDR2 FQGTGA. V trimming: 5 bases; J trimming: 5 bases; junction bases outside the gene matches: 7. The CDR3 sequence is 15 residues long. The chain's CDR3 is CASSPRASGTGELFF. The sequenced CDR3 bases are TGTGCCAGCAGCCCTCGGGCTAGCGGGACCGGGGAG.

This clone was detected many times. The observed sequence ends 3 residues before the CDR3 terminus, with the missing tail filled in from the germline J gene. J is TRBJ2-5 and V is TRBV30; D is possibly TRBD1 (5 bases). Per germline, CDR1 GTSNPN and CDR2 SVGIG (reference sequence). CDR3 size: 13 residues. V was shortened by 4 bases and J by 4 bases, with 13 bases between the two germline ends. Incomplete CDR3 DNA: TGTGCCTGGAAACTTAAAGGGGTAGAGACC. It is translated as CAWKLKGVET. The whole CDR3 protein reads CAWKLKGVETQYF.

This clone was seen repeatedly, ten times or more. The CDR3 end lies 3 residues beyond the end of the read and is filled in from the germline J gene. J is TRBJ2-5 and V is TRBV5-1, with D possibly TRBD1 on 5 matching bases. The CDR3 totals 16 residues. CDR1 SGHRS and CDR2 YFSETQ come from the germline V gene. Trimming shortened V by 0 bases and J by 1 base, and 13 bases separated the two germline ends. Partial CDR3 DNA: TGCGCCAGCAGCTTGGGCCTATGGCAGGGCCAAGAGACC. It is translated as CASSLGLWQGQET. The CDR3 in full is CASSLGLWQGQETQYF. The full variable domain, in which reference TRBV5-1 and TRBJ2-5 provide the parts outside the CDR3, is KAGVTQTPRYLIKTRGQQVTLSCSPISGHRSVSWYQQTPGQGLQFLFEYFSETQRNKGNFPGRFSGRQFSNSRSEMNVSTLELGDSALYLCASSLGLWQGQETQYFGPGTRLLVL.

This clone was seen only a few times. The DNA ends 3 residues before the CDR3 does, and the rest of the CDR3 is filled in from the germline J gene. This sequence joins TRBV19 and TRBJ1-5, with a tentative D call TRBD1 (6 bases). The germline V gene encodes CDR1 LNHDA and CDR2 SQIVND (reference sequence). Between the trimmed V and J ends, which lost 3 bases and 7 bases, there was a span of 16 bases. This CDR3 has 15 amino acids. The sequenced CDR3 bases are TGTGCCAGTAGTATCTGGGGGCATACGGGACAGCCC. Its protein product is CASSIWGHTGQP. The whole CDR3 sequence is CASSIWGHTGQPQHF.